Below are 13 T cell receptor beta chains sequenced from a single sample in a study of identifying expanded T cells in peripheral blood. Data came from immunoSEQ multiplex PCR; TCRdb stores just in-frame clones and leaves some out. The sample records roughly 100,000 clones, 88% being singletons. The material sequenced was blood. The receptors were gathered from a person aged 18 to 70 in good health.

This clone was observed a few times. The chain couples TRBV11-2 to TRBJ1-1; 9 nucleotides align to TRBD1. V lost 5 bases, J lost 0 bases, and 7 bases stayed unmatched. The CDR3 loop spans 16 amino acids. Germline V gene data show CDR1 as SGHAT and CDR2 as FQNNGV. The CDR3 loop is CASSPGQGLMNTEAFF. The CDR3 region has the DNA TGTGCCAGCAGCCCGGGACAGGGCCTGATGAACACTGAAGCTTTCTTT.

The chain uses TRBV10-3 and TRBJ2-2, with D possibly matching TRBD1 (6 bases). Germline CDR1 and CDR2: ENHRY and SYGVKD. There are 18 residues in the CDR3. Trimming shortened V by 1 base and J by 3 bases, and 18 bases separated the two germline ends. CDR3 protein: CAISELGANRVHTGELFF. CDR3 in DNA: TGTGCCATCAGTGAGTTGGGGGCGAACAGGGTTCACACCGGGGAGCTGTTTTTT.

The table lists this clone with a count of one. This sequence joins TRBV10-3 and TRBJ1-3; 8 positions agree with TRBD1. The V gene's germline CDR1 is ENHRY and CDR2 SYGVKD. J was trimmed by 0 bases and V by 9 bases; bases with no gene match: 10. CDR3 length: 16 residues. CDR3 residues: CAMAGTGPPSGNTIYF. The DNA of the CDR3 is TGTGCCATGGCCGGGACAGGACCCCCCTCTGGAAACACCATATATTTT.

This chain links TRBV19 with TRBJ1-2; D ambiguous. The CDR3 covers 13 residues. V was shortened by 9 bases and J by 4 bases, with 15 bases between the two germline ends. Per germline, CDR1 LNHDA and CDR2 SQIVND (reference sequence). CDR3 amino acids: CASQPREGYGYTF. The DNA for the CDR3 is TGTGCCAGCCAGCCCCGGGAGGGCTATGGCTACACCTTC.

The CDR3 here is CASSSRQVSNTEAFF. Written as DNA, the CDR3 is TGTGCCAGCAGCTCCCGACAGGTGTCGAACACTGAAGCTTTCTTT. The chain uses TRBV7-8 and TRBJ1-1, with D perhaps TRBD1 (6 bases). CDR1 is SGHVS, CDR2 FQNEAQ, per germline. The CDR3 consists of 15 residues. The V end lost 4 bases, the J end lost 1 base, and 13 bases lay between the germline ends. The variable domain in full, completed from reference TRBV7-8 and TRBJ1-1, reads GAGVSQSPRYKVAKRGQDVALRCDPISGHVSLFWYQQALGQGPEFLTYFQNEAQLDKSGLPSDRFFAERPEGSVSTLKIQRTQQEDSAVYLCASSSRQVSNTEAFFGQGTRLTVV.

This clone was observed a few times. The chain carries TRBV25-1 and TRBJ2-3, with 9 bases aligning to TRBD1. Germline V gene data show CDR1 as MGHDK and CDR2 as SYGVNS. The CDR3 sequence is 14 residues long. V dropped 2 bases and J dropped 3; count of bases not matched to a gene: 0. CDR3 amino acids: CASSEGQGTDTQYF. CDR3 coding DNA: TGTGCCAGCAGTGAAGGACAGGGGACAGATACGCAGTATTTT.

The chain combines TRBV2 with TRBJ1-4; possible D gene TRBD1, 6 bases. This CDR3 spans 13 amino acids. The germline CDR1 and CDR2 sequences are SNHLY and FYNNEI. V dropped 8 bases and J dropped 7 bases, with 14 bases sitting between them. Written as DNA, the CDR3 is TGTGCCAGCTCTTACAGGGTAGTTGAAAAACTGTTTTTT. It translates to CASSYRVVEKLFF. The full variable domain, its missing parts supplied by reference TRBV2 and TRBJ1-4, is EPEVTQTPSHQVTQMGQEVILRCVPISNHLYFYWYRQILGQKVEFLVSFYNNEISEKSEIFDDQFSVERPDGSNFTLKIRSTKLEDSAMYFCASSYRVVEKLFFGSGTQLSVL.

The chain employs TRBV19 and TRBJ2-7; 11 positions agree with TRBD1. The germline gives CDR1 LNHDA, CDR2 SQIVND (reference sequence). This CDR3 contains 14 residues. V was pared by 5 bases and J by 3 bases, with 3 bases of the junction left unmatched. CDR3 sequence: CASSPGQGDYEQYF. The DNA for the CDR3 is TGTGCCAGTAGTCCGGGACAGGGGGACTACGAGCAGTACTTC.

CDR3: CASSSGGPLDYEQYF. The CDR3 region has the DNA TGTGCCAGCAGTTCAGGGGGTCCCCTTGACTACGAGCAGTACTTC. The chain links TRBV28 to TRBJ2-7; TRBD1 agrees at 7 bases. Trimming at V came to 4 bases and at J to 3 bases, leaving 9 bases not matched to a gene. CDR3 length equals 15 residues. Germline CDR1 and CDR2: MDHEN and SYDVKM.

This clone was detected once. The chain combines TRBV18 with TRBJ1-6, with D possibly TRBD1 on 5 matching bases. The V and J ends lost 4 bases and 10 bases respectively, with 11 bases between them. Germline CDR1 reads KGHSH; CDR2 reads LQKENI. The CDR3 length is 13 residues. CDR3 DNA: TGTGCCAGCTCACGCCTCGGGGACTCACCCCTCCACTTT. As protein: CASSRLGDSPLHF.

This chain uses TRBV6-5 with TRBJ2-3; 7 bases agree with TRBD2. The CDR3 loop spans 12 amino acids. J gave up 2 bases and V 8 bases, and 1 base lay outside the gene matches. The V gene's germline CDR1 is MNHEY and CDR2 SVGAGI. CDR3: CASGGVTDTQYF. DNA of the CDR3: TGTGCCAGCGGGGGGGTCACAGATACGCAGTATTTT.

V usage is TRBV5-1 and J usage is TRBJ1-2; TRBD1 aligns across 7 bases. The germline V gene encodes CDR1 SGHRS and CDR2 YFSETQ. The CDR3 is 14 amino acids. After removal of 3 bases from V and 7 bases from J, the junction contained 9 bases not matched to a gene. The CDR3: CASSWAGTDSGYTF. CDR3 nucleotide sequence: TGCGCCAGCAGCTGGGCCGGGACAGACAGTGGCTACACCTTC.

V is TRBV28 and J is TRBJ1-1, with TRBD1 identical over 7 bases. Germline loops: CDR1 MDHEN, CDR2 SYDVKM. V lost 3 bases to trimming and J lost 2 bases; unmatched junction nucleotides: 9. The CDR3 covers 16 residues. The CDR3 is CASSFGDRRTNTEAFF. DNA of the CDR3: TGTGCCAGCAGTTTTGGGGACAGACGAACAAACACTGAAGCTTTCTTT.